This paragraph covers one T cell receptor beta chain sequence. What it binds is not known. The data originate from a study of Ad26.COV2.S vaccination and SARS-CoV-2 variants. Study-wide background: Enrollment placed the donor in the COV1001 Ad26.COV2.S trial arm. Ad26.COV2.S shots went into the muscle once or twice, 56 days apart. Study-level findings and limits: Estimates derived from TCR breadth and depth analyses may have underestimated total T cell responses.

The table came from immunoSEQ multiplex PCR; TCRdb's copy has only in-frame clones and leaves some out. The repertoire holds about 440,000 clones, 90% seen once, with roughly 4% in the top ten. Per germline, CDR1 LNHNV and CDR2 YYDKDF (reference sequence). The V and J ends lost 7 bases and 2 bases respectively, with 14 bases between them. The CDR3 is made up of 14 amino acids. Described treatment: around 19 received Ad26.COV2.S at low or high dose, single or two shots; several received placebo; per-sample allocation not given. It was on day 63 after the first vaccine or placebo injection that samples were taken. Boston supplied an adult donor aged 18-55 years.

The TCR sequence derives from a person between 18 and 60 years old who received the Ad26.COV2.S COVID-19 vaccine or a placebo. This material consisted of peripheral blood, taken in a trial of Ad26.COV2.S vaccine versus placebo. The V call is TRBV15, the J call TRBJ2-5; D is unclear. The CDR3 spells CATIEPGRQETQYF. The CDR3 region has the DNA TGTGCCACCATAGAACCCGGCAGGCAAGAGACCCAGTACTTC.